This TCR beta chain was found in a study of shared T cell receptors in the human thymus. A note on this clone: An end of the junction differs from the germline gene, which may be a read error.

Sequencing was performed with immunoSEQ multiplex PCR; in TCRdb, only in-frame clones are kept and a portion is missing. The data contain hundreds of thousands of clones, around 87% of them seen just once; the ten biggest clones take up over 0.008%. These same records also appear under a second study, on human thymus T cells.

This clonotype was obtained from a boy younger than two with a congenital heart defect. Sequencing input: thymocytes.

The DNA of the CDR3 is TGTGCCAGCAGTAACTCCCCGGTCGAACTCCGGGAGACCCAGTACTTC. This gives the protein CASSNSPVELRETQYF. This chain connects TRBV6-5 to TRBJ2-5; D not resolved. This CDR3 spans 16 amino acids. Germline V gene data show CDR1 as MNHEY and CDR2 as SVGAGI.